The clone carrying this TCR beta chain was detected ten times or more. As yet, its antigen is unknown. The entry originates in a study of CD8 T cells in ankylosing spondylitis. Broader study findings: Clones that were linked to disease were CD8+ and were relatively rare in peripheral blood. Some of these motif variants have turned up before, in reports on reactive arthritis synovial fluid and blood. Disease-linked clones reportedly showed significant enrichment in matched ankylosing spondylitis synovial fluid.

Libraries for TCR beta were made by quantitative 5'-RACE with molecular barcodes. TCRdb reprocessed the 5' RACE reads via MiXCR and lists one record per CDR3 protein. The sample has tens of thousands of distinct CDR3 sequences, about 2.5% seen once; the top ten hold approximately 4.2%. Looked up from germline, CDR1 is SGDLS and CDR2 is YYNGEE. Trimming cost V 3 bases and J 7 bases; bases outside gene matches: 4. The CDR3 loop spans 13 amino acids. Sequencing was carried out using blood, either unsorted or a sorted T cell fraction (not recorded which). This sequence was found in a male donor with ankylosing spondylitis or in good health (not recorded which). This chain uses TRBV9 with TRBJ2-7, with 10 positions matching TRBD1. CDR3 sequence (DNA): TGTGCCAGCAGCGGCGGGGACAGGGGAGAGCAGTACTTC. As protein: CASSGGDRGEQYF.